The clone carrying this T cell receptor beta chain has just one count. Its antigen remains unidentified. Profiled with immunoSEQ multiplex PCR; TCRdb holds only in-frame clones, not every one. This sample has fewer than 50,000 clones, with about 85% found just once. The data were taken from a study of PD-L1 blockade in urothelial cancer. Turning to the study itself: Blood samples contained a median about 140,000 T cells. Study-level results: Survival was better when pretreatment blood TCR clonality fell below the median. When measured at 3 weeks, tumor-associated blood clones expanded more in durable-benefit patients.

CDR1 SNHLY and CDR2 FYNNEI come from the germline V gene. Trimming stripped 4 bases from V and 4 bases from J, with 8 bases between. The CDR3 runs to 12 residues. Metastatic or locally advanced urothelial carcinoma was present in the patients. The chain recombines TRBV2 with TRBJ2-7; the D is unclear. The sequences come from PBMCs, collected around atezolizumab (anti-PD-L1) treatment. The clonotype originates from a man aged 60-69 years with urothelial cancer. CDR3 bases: TGTGCCAGCAGTGGGTCAGGATACGAGCAGTACTTC. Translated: CASSGSGYEQYF.